These 18 T cell receptor beta chains were all obtained from the same sample, sequenced in a study of PD-1 blockade in classical Hodgkin lymphoma. In every patient, relapse followed autologous stem cell transplantation, while exposure to brentuximab vedotin differed. Profiling relied on immunoSEQ multiplex PCR, and the TCRdb table lists in-frame clones only, not all of them. The table has about 18,000 clones, roughly 85% seen once; the top ten hold about an eighth. This specimen was peripheral blood mononuclear cells (PBMCs), taken before the second cycle of nivolumab. The receptors stem from a human donor with classical Hodgkin lymphoma.

CDR3 amino acids: CASSYSRGGGIDEQYF. The CDR3 coding sequence is TGTGCCAGCAGTTACTCGAGGGGCGGGGGGATCGACGAGCAGTACTTC. This chain joins TRBV6-6 and TRBJ2-7, with 8 bases aligning to TRBD2. This CDR3 contains 16 residues. In germline, CDR1 is MNHNY, CDR2 SVGAGI (reference sequence). After removal of 0 bases from V and 5 bases from J, the junction contained 9 bases not matched to a gene.

The rearrangement joins TRBV5-1 to TRBJ1-3; TRBD1 might be the D (5 bases). The CDR3 totals 14 residues. CDR1 is SGHRS and CDR2 is YFSETQ in the germline V gene. V lost 4 bases to trimming and J lost 2 bases, with 10 bases between them. CDR3 in amino acids: CASSEGTTGNTIYF. The CDR3 nucleotides are TGCGCCAGCAGCGAGGGGACTACTGGAAACACCATATATTTT.

The chain employs TRBV28 and TRBJ2-3; TRBD2 agrees at 8 bases. Germline values: CDR1 MDHEN, CDR2 SYDVKM. Losses at the gene ends were 6 bases for V and 7 bases for J; bases not matched to a gene: 9. The CDR3 is made up of 14 amino acids. In DNA, the CDR3 is TGTGCCAGCAGGACAGCGGGGGTGGGGAATACGCAGTATTTT. This translates into CASRTAGVGNTQYF.

V and J are TRBV9 and TRBJ2-5; D unresolved. V dropped 2 bases and J dropped 5 bases, with 13 bases sitting between them. In germline, CDR1 is SGDLS, CDR2 YYNGEE. The CDR3 sequence is 14 residues long. The CDR3 DNA is TGTGCCAGCAGCGTCTTTCGGGTCCGGGAGACCCAGTACTTC. Translation: CASSVFRVRETQYF. The full variable domain, with the rest looked up from reference TRBV9 and TRBJ2-5, is DSGVTQTPKHLITATGQRVTLRCSPRSGDLSVYWYQQSLDQGLQFLIQYYNGEERAKGNILERFSAQQFPDLHSELNLSSLELGDSALYFCASSVFRVRETQYFGPGTRLLVL.

The chain uses TRBV6-6 and TRBJ2-2, with D perhaps assigned TRBD1 or TRBD2 (6 bases each). The CDR3 runs to 16 residues. The V end was cut by 2 bases, the J end by 1 base, with 11 bases between. Germline V gives CDR1 MNHNY, CDR2 SVGAGI (reference sequence). DNA of the CDR3: TGTGCCAGCAGTTACGGGGGGCCCTGGAACACCGGGGAGCTGTTTTTT. The encoded protein is CASSYGGPWNTGELFF.

This sequence joins TRBV5-1 and TRBJ1-2, with D perhaps matching TRBD1 (6 bases). V was pared by 4 bases and J by 4 bases, with 11 bases between. The CDR3 extends over 13 amino acids. Germline assignment: CDR1 SGHRS and CDR2 YFSETQ. The CDR3 protein is CASSEQGIYGYTF. The CDR3 region has the DNA TGCGCCAGCAGCGAACAGGGTATCTATGGCTACACCTTC.

This chain's CDR3 is CASSPTPRLYGYTF. CDR3 sequence (DNA): TGCGCCAGCAGCCCCACTCCGCGGTTATATGGCTACACCTTC. V gene TRBV4-3 combines with J gene TRBJ1-2; D ambiguous. The germline gives CDR1 LGHNA, CDR2 YSLEER. The V end lost 4 bases, the J end lost 5 bases, and 14 bases lay between the germline ends. The CDR3 contains 14 residues.

The chain combines TRBV5-1 with TRBJ2-3; TRBD2 aligns across 7 bases. J was trimmed by 5 bases and V by 0 bases; bases with no gene match: 3. The CDR3 is made up of 14 amino acids. Germline lookup yields CDR1 SGHRS and CDR2 YFSETQ. The CDR3 loop is CASSLVGGLDTQYF. The CDR3 region has the DNA TGCGCCAGCAGCTTGGTGGGAGGGTTAGATACGCAGTATTTT.

The CDR3 DNA follows: TGTGCCAGCAGCTTGGGACAGGTGAACACTGAAGCTTTCTTT. Translated, it gives CASSLGQVNTEAFF. This chain links TRBV5-6 with TRBJ1-1; weak D call: TRBD1 (6 bases). This CDR3 has 14 residues. CDR1 and CDR2 from the germline V gene are SGHDT and YYEEEE. V was shortened by 0 bases and J by 0 bases, with 6 bases between the two germline ends.

This chain links TRBV5-1 with TRBJ1-2; no clear D gene. This CDR3 region has 14 residues. Germline CDR1 and CDR2: SGHRS and YFSETQ. The ends were cut back, 3 bases at V and 7 bases at J, with 16 bases in the middle. The CDR3 coding sequence is TGCGCCAGCAGCTCCGGAGCGGGGATTCGTGGCTACACCTTC. Residues: CASSSGAGIRGYTF. The variable domain in full, completed from reference TRBV5-1 and TRBJ1-2, reads KAGVTQTPRYLIKTRGQQVTLSCSPISGHRSVSWYQQTPGQGLQFLFEYFSETQRNKGNFPGRFSGRQFSNSRSEMNVSTLELGDSALYLCASSSGAGIRGYTFGSGTRLTVV.

The chain is built from TRBV7-3 and TRBJ1-1; D not certain. Germline loops: CDR1 SGHTA, CDR2 FQGTGA. This CDR3 comprises 15 residues. With 2 bases removed from V and 0 bases from J, the gap between germline ends came to 10 bases. The CDR3 DNA follows: TGTGCCAGCAGCTTAGAGGGATTCATGAACACTGAAGCTTTCTTT. The encoded protein is CASSLEGFMNTEAFF. The full variable domain, with the rest looked up from reference TRBV7-3 and TRBJ1-1, is GAGVSQTPSNKVTEKGKYVELRCDPISGHTALYWYRQSLGQGPEFLIYFQGTGAADDSGLPNDRFFAVRPEGSVSTLKIQRTERGDSAVYLCASSLEGFMNTEAFFGQGTRLTVV.

The J gene is TRBJ1-2, the V gene TRBV10-3; D gene uncertain. This CDR3 has 11 amino acids. V dropped 0 bases and J dropped 8 bases, with 4 bases sitting between them. Germline V lookup: CDR1 ENHRY, CDR2 SYGVKD. The CDR3 nucleotides read TGTGCCATCAGTGAGTCGGTAGGCTACACCTTC. It encodes CAISESVGYTF.

The chain links TRBV7-9 to TRBJ2-1, with TRBD1 as a possible D gene (6 bases). The germline CDR1 and CDR2 sequences are SEHNR and FQNEAQ (reference sequence). The CDR3 sequence is 13 residues long. V dropped 4 bases and J dropped 7 bases, with 11 bases sitting between them. CDR3: CASSSHQGNEQFF. CDR3 nucleotides: TGTGCCAGCAGCTCGCATCAGGGGAATGAGCAGTTCTTC. Complete variable domain (other parts from reference TRBV7-9 and TRBJ2-1): DTGVSQNPRHKITKRGQNVTFRCDPISEHNRLYWYRQTLGQGPEFLTYFQNEAQLEKSRLLSDRFSAERPKGSFSTLEIQRTEQGDSAMYLCASSSHQGNEQFFGPGTRLTVL.

V usage is TRBV7-8 and J usage is TRBJ1-2; 7 bases fit TRBD1. CDR1 SGHVS and CDR2 FQNEAQ come from the germline V gene. The length of the CDR3 is 17 residues. V was pared by 1 base and J by 7 bases, with 15 bases of the junction left unmatched. CDR3 bases: TGTGCCAGCAGCTTAGAACTCTATGGCAGGGGGAAGTCTGGCTACACCTTC. Translating it yields CASSLELYGRGKSGYTF.

The CDR3 spells CASTLGQVGGNQPQHF. In DNA, the CDR3 is TGTGCCAGCACCCTCGGACAGGTCGGGGGTAACCAGCCCCAGCATTTT. The chain links TRBV6-6 to TRBJ1-5; 7 nucleotides line up with TRBD1. Germline V gene sequence: CDR1 MNHNY, CDR2 SVGAGI (reference sequence). This CDR3 spans 16 amino acids. The V segment lost 7 bases and the J segment 7 bases; nucleotides outside the gene matches: 16.

The chain is built from TRBV5-1 and TRBJ1-1; TRBD1 is a possible D gene (6 bases). This CDR3 has 13 residues. V lost 1 base and J lost 6, with 10 bases in between. Germline V gene sequence: CDR1 SGHRS, CDR2 YFSETQ. The CDR3 DNA follows: TGCGCCAGCAGCTTGAGGGGGGGCTCTGAAGCTTTCTTT. Its protein product is CASSLRGGSEAFF.

The chain joins TRBV9 to TRBJ1-6; perhaps TRBD1 as D (5 bases). Germline V lookup: CDR1 SGDLS, CDR2 YYNGEE. Trimming pared 3 bases from V and 0 bases from J, leaving 10 bases between. The CDR3 length is 16 residues. CDR3: CASSEGRTSYNSPLHF. In DNA, the CDR3 is TGTGCCAGCAGCGAGGGACGGACCTCCTATAATTCACCCCTCCACTTT.

This clone was recorded once. The chain employs TRBV14 and TRBJ1-6, with D uncertain. Germline-derived CDR1 and CDR2 are SGHDN and FVKESK. V dropped 0 bases and J dropped 9 bases, with 9 bases sitting between them. This CDR3 has 14 residues. CDR3 nucleotide sequence: TGTGCCAGCAGCCAAGATCATGGTTCTTCACCCCTCCACTTT. It yields the protein CASSQDHGSSPLHF.